One and the same sample provided the 28 T cell receptor beta chains below, sequenced in a study of blood T cell repertoires in COVID-19. Sequencing was performed with immunoSEQ multiplex PCR; in TCRdb, only in-frame clones are kept and a portion is missing. The table lists fewer than 110,000 clones, about 89% of them singletons. The sample was peripheral blood. The receptors stem from a woman aged 55-69 years with acute or convalescent COVID-19.

This sequence joins TRBV28 and TRBJ2-3, with no clear D. The V end lost 5 bases, the J end lost 6 bases, and 12 bases lay between the germline ends. Germline V CDR1 and CDR2: MDHEN, SYDVKM. The length of the CDR3 is 13 residues. CDR3 coding DNA: TGTGCCAGCAGTCACCGAATGCGGGATACGCAGTATTTT. It translates to CASSHRMRDTQYF. Supplemented by reference TRBV28 and TRBJ2-3, the full variable domain reads DVKVTQSSRYLVKRTGEKVFLECVQDMDHENMFWYRQDPGLGLRLIYFSYDVKMKEKGDIPEGYSVSREKKERFSLILESASTNQTSMYLCASSHRMRDTQYFGPGTRLTVL.

The gene calls are TRBV9 and TRBJ2-5, with TRBD2 matching 12 bases. The CDR3 consists of 15 residues. The V gene end was trimmed by 0 bases and the J gene end by 5 bases; junction bases not matched to a gene: 2. CDR1 and CDR2 (germline): SGDLS, YYNGEE. The CDR3, as DNA: TGTGCCAGCAGCGTAGGGACTAGCGGGAAGGAGACCCAGTACTTC. It yields the protein CASSVGTSGKETQYF.

The count of this clone is one. The chain uses TRBV29-1 and TRBJ1-2, with 7 bases that match TRBD1. Unmatched junction bases numbered 9, after V lost 6 bases and J lost 8 bases. The V gene's germline CDR1 is SQVTM and CDR2 ANQGSEA. The CDR3 runs to 12 residues. The CDR3 loop reads CSVGDSRGGYTF. The CDR3 DNA sequence: TGCAGCGTGGGGGACAGTCGTGGCGGCTACACCTTC.

This clone was picked up one time. The V call is TRBV6-1, the J call TRBJ2-7, with D possibly matching TRBD1 (7 bases). V dropped 3 bases and J dropped 7 bases, with 13 bases sitting between them. The CDR3 totals 13 residues. Germline V gene data show CDR1 as MNHNS and CDR2 as SASEGT. In DNA, the CDR3 is TGTGCCAGCAGTGATTTGCAGGGGGGAGAGCAGTACGTC. Amino acid sequence: CASSDLQGGEQYV.

The chain couples TRBV29-1 to TRBJ1-1; 10 bases match TRBD1. Germline V gene lookup returns CDR1 SQVTM and CDR2 ANQGSEA. The CDR3 length is 15 residues. The junction had 9 bases not matched to a gene; V was cut back by 7 bases and J by 1 base. CDR3 protein: CSAFGQGVGNTEAFF. The CDR3 DNA is TGCAGCGCCTTCGGACAGGGGGTCGGGAACACTGAAGCTTTCTTT.

This clone turned up a few times. This chain links TRBV9 with TRBJ1-1, with a tentative D call TRBD1 (5 bases). The germline V and J ends were trimmed by 1 base and 1 base, with 11 bases remaining between them. Germline loops: CDR1 SGDLS, CDR2 YYNGEE. The CDR3 runs to 15 residues. In nucleotides, the CDR3 is TGTGCCAGCAGCGTAATGGGTCAGGGGAACACTGAAGCTTTCTTT. This encodes CASSVMGQGNTEAFF.

The chain uses TRBV19 and TRBJ2-3, with 11 bases aligning to TRBD2. The CDR3 is 16 residues long. Germline assignment: CDR1 LNHDA and CDR2 SQIVND (reference sequence). Trimming removed 6 bases from V and 7 bases from J; junction bases left unmatched: 12. DNA for the CDR3: TGTGCCAGTAGGGGTATAGCGGGAGGGACTGTAAATACGCAGTATTTT. Translating it yields CASRGIAGGTVNTQYF.

V is TRBV5-1 and J is TRBJ2-1; 8 bases are shared with TRBD1. The ends lost 1 base at V and 4 bases at J; junction bases unmatched: 4. The CDR3 runs 15 residues. Germline loops: CDR1 SGHRS, CDR2 YFSETQ. The DNA for the CDR3 is TGCGCCAGCAGCTTGTCGACAGGGGTGTACAATGAGCAGTTCTTC. Translating gives CASSLSTGVYNEQFF.

The V and J genes are TRBV28 and TRBJ2-3; D perhaps matches TRBD2 (5 bases). This CDR3 contains 14 residues. Trimming removed 2 bases from V and 4 bases from J, with 10 bases in between. Germline V CDR1 and CDR2: MDHEN, SYDVKM. As DNA, the CDR3 is TGTGCCAGCAGTTTAGTACTAGACGCAGATACGCAGTATTTT. This encodes CASSLVLDADTQYF.

The chain employs TRBV30 and TRBJ1-5, with D perhaps TRBD1 (5 bases). CDR1 and CDR2 from the germline V gene are GTSNPN and SVGIG (reference sequence). The V end was cut by 1 base, the J end by 0 bases, with 7 bases between. CDR3 length equals 14 residues. The CDR3 here is CAWSETASNQPQHF. The CDR3 region has the DNA TGTGCCTGGAGTGAGACAGCTAGCAATCAGCCCCAGCATTTT.

The rearrangement links TRBV11-2 to TRBJ1-2; D is unresolved. Germline V gene lookup returns CDR1 SGHAT and CDR2 FQNNGV. Trimming shortened V by 6 bases and J by 4 bases, and 9 bases separated the two germline ends. The CDR3 has 12 amino acids. This CDR3 reads CASSFRFYGYTF. The CDR3 bases are TGTGCCAGCAGTTTTCGTTTCTATGGCTACACCTTC.

The gene calls are TRBV19 and TRBJ1-1; the D gene is possibly TRBD1 (6 bases). The CDR3 is made up of 15 amino acids. Trimming took off 4 bases at V and 8 bases at J, with 20 bases between the two ends. Germline V CDR1 and CDR2: LNHDA, SQIVND (reference sequence). CDR3 sequence (DNA): TGTGCCAGTAGTACGGGACACACAGTACCACGGGAAGCTTTCTTT. Its translation: CASSTGHTVPREAFF.

The V and J genes are TRBV2 and TRBJ2-1; 12 positions agree with TRBD2. The germline V gene has CDR1 SNHLY and CDR2 FYNNEI. This CDR3 has 18 residues. J gave up 2 bases and V 5 bases, and 10 bases lay outside the gene matches. In DNA, the CDR3 is TGTGCCAGCAGTCCGACGCTCCTAGCGGGAGGGGCCTACAATGAGCAGTTCTTC. Translating it yields CASSPTLLAGGAYNEQFF.

The genes are TRBV19 and TRBJ1-1; D not certain. The CDR3 loop spans 14 amino acids. Germline assignment: CDR1 LNHDA and CDR2 SQIVND (reference sequence). The ends were cut back, 8 bases at V and 1 base at J, with 14 bases in the middle. In DNA, the CDR3 is TGTGCCAGTCTTAATCCCCCAGGGAACACTGAAGCTTTCTTT. Residues: CASLNPPGNTEAFF.

The chain carries TRBV11-2 and TRBJ2-7; 8 bases fit TRBD2. Looked up from germline, CDR1 is SGHAT and CDR2 is FQNNGV. Unmatched junction bases numbered 9, after V lost 1 base and J lost 7 bases. The CDR3 covers 15 residues. CDR3 amino acids: CASSLVGESGSEQYF. CDR3 DNA: TGTGCCAGCAGCTTAGTCGGGGAGAGCGGGAGTGAGCAGTACTTC.

V and J are TRBV3-1 (or the pseudogene TRBV3-2) and TRBJ2-1; no clear D gene. Germline V CDR1 and CDR2: LGHDT, YNNKEL (reference sequence). V was cut by 3 bases and J by 4 bases, with 4 bases left in between. The CDR3 is 12 residues long. In DNA, the CDR3 is TGTGCCAGCAGCCACCGTTACAATGAGCAGTTCTTC. It translates to CASSHRYNEQFF.

This rearrangement joins TRBV15 to TRBJ2-1; 8 bases agree with TRBD2. After removal of 1 base from V and 9 bases from J, the junction contained 8 bases not matched to a gene. This CDR3 region has 15 residues. Germline CDR1 reads LNHNV; CDR2 reads YYDKDF (reference sequence). The CDR3 DNA reads TGTGCCACCAGCAGAGGGGGAGCGGGAGACGGTGAGCAGTTCTTC. Residues: CATSRGGAGDGEQFF.

The rearrangement joins TRBV5-6 to TRBJ1-1; a possible D gene is TRBD1 (6 bases). V lost 0 bases and J lost 1, with 7 bases in between. The V gene's germline CDR1 is SGHDT and CDR2 YYEEEE. CDR3 size: 14 residues. The DNA of the CDR3 is TGTGCCAGCAGCTTGGCCAGGGGGAACACTGAAGCTTTCTTT. Amino acid sequence: CASSLARGNTEAFF.

The V call is TRBV6-5, the J call TRBJ1-1, with a tentative D call TRBD1 (5 bases). Trimming took 7 bases from V and 4 from J, leaving 19 bases between them. The germline CDR1 and CDR2 sequences are MNHEY and SVGAGI. The CDR3 is 15 residues long. CDR3 nucleotides: TGTGCCAGCACGTCATCCCAGGGTTGGCGCACTGAAGCTTTCTTT. It specifies CASTSSQGWRTEAFF.

The rearrangement joins TRBV5-1 to TRBJ2-1, with a weak D call TRBD2 (6 bases). V was clipped by 0 bases and J by 1 base, with 11 bases between them. The CDR3 loop spans 16 amino acids. Germline loops: CDR1 SGHRS, CDR2 YFSETQ. DNA of the CDR3: TGCGCCAGCAGCTTGGGGGACTTAGTGTCCTACAATGAGCAGTTCTTC. This codes for CASSLGDLVSYNEQFF.

The J gene is TRBJ1-1, the V gene TRBV20-1; 8 bases agree with TRBD1. Germline lookup yields CDR1 DFQATT and CDR2 SNEGSKA (reference sequence). V shed 3 bases and J 3 bases; nucleotides not matched to a gene: 6. The CDR3 is made up of 14 amino acids. The CDR3 DNA is TGCAGTGCTAGTTCTACGACAGGGGACACTGAAGCTTTCTTT. Translation gives CSASSTTGDTEAFF.

The rearrangement joins TRBV19 to TRBJ2-1; TRBD2 matches 8 bases. CDR3 length: 15 residues. Looked up from germline, CDR1 is LNHDA and CDR2 is SQIVND (reference sequence). With V trimmed by 3 bases and J by 5 bases, 6 bases remained unmatched. The CDR3 is CASSIAGTSHNEQFF. In nucleotides, the CDR3 is TGTGCCAGTAGTATTGCCGGGACTAGTCACAATGAGCAGTTCTTC.

In nucleotides, the CDR3 is TGTGCCAGCTCACCGAGGAACACTGAAGCTTTCTTT. Encoded protein: CASSPRNTEAFF. J is TRBJ1-1 and V is TRBV18; D gene unclear. Germline V gives CDR1 KGHSH, CDR2 LQKENI. The CDR3 is 12 residues long. The V and J ends lost 3 bases and 1 base respectively, with 3 bases between them. Complete variable domain (other parts from reference TRBV18 and TRBJ1-1): NAGVMQNPRHLVRRRGQEARLRCSPMKGHSHVYWYRQLPEEGLKFMVYLQKENIIDESGMPKERFSAEFPKEGPSILRIQQVVRGDSAAYFCASSPRNTEAFFGQGTRLTVV.

The chain recombines TRBV28 with TRBJ1-5; 7 nucleotides agree with TRBD1. CDR3 length equals 15 residues. The V segment lost 3 bases and the J segment 4 bases; nucleotides outside the gene matches: 6. Germline V gene sequence: CDR1 MDHEN, CDR2 SYDVKM. The CDR3 sequence is CASSFTGAGNQPQHF. The DNA of the CDR3 is TGTGCCAGCAGTTTTACAGGGGCAGGGAATCAGCCCCAGCATTTT.

The chain joins TRBV3-1 (or the pseudogene TRBV3-2) to TRBJ1-4; tentative D call: TRBD1 (6 bases). Germline V lookup: CDR1 LGHDT, CDR2 YNNKEL (reference sequence). This CDR3 comprises 13 residues. V was shortened by 5 bases and J by 7 bases, with 11 bases between the two germline ends. CDR3 protein: CASSGTGIEKLFF. DNA for the CDR3: TGTGCCAGCAGCGGAACAGGGATTGAAAAACTGTTTTTT.

The V call is TRBV19, the J call TRBJ2-5; the match to TRBD2 covers 10 bases. Germline V gene lookup returns CDR1 LNHDA and CDR2 SQIVND (reference sequence). This CDR3 is 15 amino acids long. V gave up 5 bases and J gave up 4 bases; unmatched junction bases: 7. The CDR3 DNA is TGTGCCAGTAGTGGGCTAGCGGGAGTCAGAGAGACCCAGTACTTC. This encodes CASSGLAGVRETQYF. Together with reference TRBV19 and TRBJ2-5, the CDR3 gives the full variable domain: DGGITQSPKYLFRKEGQNVTLSCEQNLNHDAMYWYRQDPGQGLRLIYYSQIVNDFQKGDIAEGYSVSREKKESFPLTVTSAQKNPTAFYLCASSGLAGVRETQYFGPGTRLLVL.

This chain uses TRBV19 with TRBJ1-1, with D maybe TRBD1 (6 bases). The CDR3 loop spans 12 amino acids. V dropped 10 bases and J dropped 4 bases, with 13 bases sitting between them. Per germline, CDR1 LNHDA and CDR2 SQIVND (reference sequence). This chain's CDR3 is CATGDNPTEAFF. The DNA of the CDR3 is TGTGCCACCGGGGACAACCCCACTGAAGCTTTCTTT. Together with reference TRBV19 and TRBJ1-1, the CDR3 gives the full variable domain: DGGITQSPKYLFRKEGQNVTLSCEQNLNHDAMYWYRQDPGQGLRLIYYSQIVNDFQKGDIAEGYSVSREKKESFPLTVTSAQKNPTAFYLCATGDNPTEAFFGQGTRLTVV.

Turning to this clone: At the DNA level, this CDR3 is encoded by other sequences in the same sample as well. The V call is TRBV5-1, the J call TRBJ1-1; 8 nucleotides line up with TRBD1. The germline V gene has CDR1 SGHRS and CDR2 YFSETQ. V lost 0 bases and J lost 4; bases outside the gene matches: 8. This CDR3 comprises 16 residues. CDR3 protein: CASSLAPGQGGTEAFF. The CDR3 DNA is TGCGCCAGCAGCTTGGCTCCAGGACAGGGCGGCACTGAAGCTTTCTTT.